This TCR beta chain is from a study of blood T cell repertoires in COVID-19. Turning to the study itself: Samples taken during acute and convalescent COVID-19 were collected in the United States, Italy and Spain.

CDR1 is SGHRS and CDR2 is YFSETQ in the germline V gene. The CDR3 runs 15 residues. V was shortened by 5 bases and J by 0 bases, with 9 bases between the two germline ends. Repertoires were generated with immunoSEQ multiplex PCR, while TCRdb's copy carries only in-frame clones and drops some. Among 35,000 to 40,000 clones, about 80% were seen once, and the ten largest hold about 40%. The chain links TRBV5-1 to TRBJ2-6; no firm D call. Material: peripheral blood. This TCR came from a man at least 80 years old with active or convalescent COVID-19. The CDR3 DNA sequence: TGCGCCAGCAGTTTGCCTTCCTCTGGGGCCAACGTCCTGACTTTC. It codes for CASSLPSSGANVLTF.